These T cell receptor beta chains were read from a single sample in a study of CD8+ T cells in alopecia areata. Sequenced by immunoSEQ multiplex PCR; TCRdb stores in-frame clones only, minus some. This table has some 7,100 clones, almost 65% appearing once. Source: skin, taken at week 4, from a patient treated with tofacitinib. These receptors were obtained from a human donor with alopecia areata. CDR3s include the opening cysteine and the closing phenylalanine or tryptophan. The D gene is left open where the match is weak. Clone size, where shown, is once, few, many, or a class for clones that have expanded.

D gene: TRBD2
clone size: NA
J gene: TRBJ2-3
V gene: TRBV11-2
CDR3 protein: CASRTLGLAGGRTDTQYF
CDR3 DNA: TGTGCCAGCAGAACCCTGGGACTAGCGGGGGGGCGGACAGATACGCAGTATTTT

D gene: TRBD1
clone size: large
J gene: TRBJ2-7
V gene: TRBV14
CDR3 protein: CASSRTGGPYEQYF
CDR3 DNA: TGTGCCAGCAGCCGGACAGGAGGCCCCTACGAGCAGTACTTC

D gene: NA
clone size: few
J gene: TRBJ1-2
V gene: TRBV10-3
CDR3 protein: CAISVNPGETSYGYTF
CDR3 DNA: TGTGCCATCAGTGTTAACCCAGGGGAGACAAGCTATGGCTACACCTTC

D gene: NA
clone size: NA
J gene: TRBJ1-2
V gene: TRBV27
CDR3 protein: CASSGTGTSYGYTF
CDR3 DNA: TGTGCCAGCAGCGGGACCGGGACATCCTATGGCTACACCTTC

D gene: NA
clone size: NA
J gene: TRBJ2-7
V gene: TRBV7-9
CDR3 protein: CASSLAGGISGSFEQYF
CDR3 DNA: TGTGCCAGCAGCTTAGCGGGGGGCATAAGTGGGTCCTTCGAGCAGTACTTC

D gene: TRBD1
clone size: few
J gene: TRBJ1-1
V gene: TRBV5-4
CDR3 protein: CASSNRGGAFF
CDR3 DNA: TGTGCCAGCAGCAACAGGGGAGGAGCTTTCTTT

D gene: TRBD2
clone size: NA
J gene: TRBJ2-3
V gene: TRBV29-1
CDR3 protein: CSVGGRGTDTQYF
CDR3 DNA: TGCAGCGTTGGGGGGAGGGGAACAGATACGCAGTATTTT

D gene: TRBD2
clone size: NA
J gene: TRBJ2-2
V gene: TRBV5-1
CDR3 protein: CASSLFSGGYTGELFF
CDR3 DNA: TGCGCCAGCAGCTTATTTAGCGGGGGGTACACCGGGGAGCTGTTTTTT

D gene: TRBD2
clone size: NA
J gene: TRBJ2-7
V gene: TRBV4-1
CDR3 protein: CASSQEGGGQYF
CDR3 DNA: TGCGCCAGCAGCCAAGAAGGCGGGGGGCAGTACTTC

D gene: TRBD2
clone size: NA
J gene: TRBJ2-7
V gene: TRBV28
CDR3 protein: CASFGFGTKYEQYF
CDR3 DNA: TGTGCCAGCTTTGGTTTTGGGACTAAATACGAGCAGTACTTC

D gene: NA
clone size: few
J gene: TRBJ1-5
V gene: TRBV4-3
CDR3 protein: CASSPQRVGQASNQPQHF
CDR3 DNA: TGCGCCAGCAGCCCCCAAAGAGTGGGGCAGGCGAGCAATCAGCCCCAGCATTTT

D gene: TRBD1
clone size: once
J gene: TRBJ2-7
V gene: TRBV4-3
CDR3 protein: CASSQSGTGTYEQYF
CDR3 DNA: TGCGCCAGCAGCCAATCCGGGACAGGGACTTACGAGCAGTACTTC

D gene: TRBD1
clone size: few
J gene: TRBJ2-2
V gene: TRBV7-3
CDR3 protein: CASRLGTGDTGELFF
CDR3 DNA: TGTGCCAGCAGGCTCGGGACAGGGGACACCGGGGAGCTGTTTTTT

D gene: NA
clone size: few
J gene: TRBJ1-3
V gene: TRBV11-3
CDR3 protein: CASSNGGSGNTIYF
CDR3 DNA: TGTGCCAGCAGCAACGGGGGCTCTGGAAACACCATATATTTT

D gene: NA
clone size: NA
J gene: TRBJ1-1
V gene: TRBV7-2
CDR3 protein: CASSFRGQNTEAFF
CDR3 DNA: TGTGCCAGCAGCTTTCGGGGGCAGAACACTGAAGCTTTCTTT

D gene: TRBD1
clone size: NA
J gene: TRBJ2-1
V gene: TRBV5-1
CDR3 protein: CASSTRDRGPSYNEQFF
CDR3 DNA: TGCGCCAGCAGCACCAGGGACAGGGGGCCTTCCTACAATGAGCAGTTCTTC

D gene: NA
clone size: NA
J gene: TRBJ1-2
V gene: TRBV7-2
CDR3 protein: CASSLGRQSYGYTF
CDR3 DNA: TGTGCCAGCAGCTTAGGGCGGCAGAGCTATGGCTACACCTTC

D gene: NA
clone size: once
J gene: TRBJ2-7
V gene: TRBV14
CDR3 protein: CASSPRGYEQYF
CDR3 DNA: TGTGCCAGCAGCCCCCGGGGATACGAGCAGTACTTC

D gene: TRBD1
clone size: NA
J gene: TRBJ1-6
V gene: TRBV7-3
CDR3 protein: CASSPMTGAPLHF
CDR3 DNA: TGTGCCAGCAGCCCAATGACAGGGGCCCCCCTCCACTTT

D gene: NA
clone size: NA
J gene: TRBJ1-2
V gene: TRBV2
CDR3 protein: CARLTGPNYGYTF
CDR3 DNA: TGTGCCAGATTGACAGGCCCTAACTATGGCTACACCTTC

D gene: NA
clone size: NA
J gene: TRBJ1-1
V gene: TRBV21-1
CDR3 protein: CASSKARTGMNTEAFF
CDR3 DNA: TGTGCCAGCAGCAAAGCGAGAACAGGGATGAACACTGAAGCTTTCTTT

D gene: NA
clone size: NA
J gene: TRBJ1-2
V gene: TRBV14
CDR3 protein: CASSQGRRGVHGYTF
CDR3 DNA: TGTGCCAGCAGCCAGGGTCGGAGGGGAGTCCATGGCTACACCTTC

D gene: NA
clone size: NA
J gene: TRBJ2-1
V gene: TRBV15
CDR3 protein: CATSSSLREKRGNEQFF
CDR3 DNA: TGTGCCACCAGCAGCTCATTACGGGAGAAGAGGGGCAATGAGCAGTTCTTC

D gene: NA
clone size: few
J gene: TRBJ2-2
V gene: TRBV30
CDR3 protein: CAWSAPGFGHTGELFF
CDR3 DNA: TGTGCCTGGAGTGCCCCAGGATTTGGTCACACCGGGGAGCTGTTTTTT

D gene: TRBD1
clone size: few
J gene: TRBJ2-7
V gene: TRBV5-4
CDR3 protein: CASSGDRGFTSYEQYF
CDR3 DNA: TGTGCCAGCAGCGGTGACAGGGGGTTTACCTCCTACGAGCAGTACTTC

D gene: TRBD1
clone size: NA
J gene: TRBJ2-1
V gene: TRBV6-1
CDR3 protein: CASSGGQGTRGNEQFF
CDR3 DNA: TGTGCCAGCAGTGGGGGACAGGGTACACGTGGTAATGAGCAGTTCTTC

D gene: TRBD2
clone size: medium-sized
J gene: TRBJ2-7
V gene: TRBV2
CDR3 protein: CASLAGDSYEQYF
CDR3 DNA: TGTGCCAGCCTAGCGGGAGACTCCTACGAGCAGTACTTC

D gene: NA
clone size: NA
J gene: TRBJ2-5
V gene: TRBV20-1
CDR3 protein: CSADTRETQYF
CDR3 DNA: TGCAGTGCGGACACCCGAGAGACCCAGTACTTC

D gene: TRBD2
clone size: NA
J gene: TRBJ2-2
V gene: TRBV18
CDR3 protein: CASSPLTSGSGELFF
CDR3 DNA: TGTGCCAGCTCACCACTAACTAGCGGATCCGGGGAGCTGTTTTTT

D gene: TRBD2
clone size: NA
J gene: TRBJ2-3
V gene: TRBV14
CDR3 protein: CASSQYREGDTQYF
CDR3 DNA: TGTGCCAGCAGCCAGTATCGGGAGGGAGATACGCAGTATTTT

D gene: NA
clone size: NA
J gene: TRBJ2-1
V gene: TRBV13
CDR3 protein: CASSLVPGGINNEQFF
CDR3 DNA: TGTGCCAGCAGCTTAGTTCCCGGTGGAATAAACAATGAGCAGTTCTTC

D gene: NA
clone size: NA
J gene: TRBJ2-1
V gene: TRBV2
CDR3 protein: CASSGGSAGEQFF
CDR3 DNA: TGTGCCAGCAGTGGTGGGAGTGCGGGTGAGCAGTTCTTC

D gene: NA
clone size: NA
J gene: TRBJ1-1
V gene: TRBV10-3
CDR3 protein: CAINGAGENTEAFF
CDR3 DNA: TGTGCCATCAATGGAGCAGGGGAGAACACTGAAGCTTTCTTT

D gene: NA
clone size: NA
J gene: TRBJ1-1
V gene: TRBV6-5
CDR3 protein: CASSTTGWKNTEAFF
CDR3 DNA: TGTGCCAGCAGTACTACTGGCTGGAAGAACACTGAAGCTTTCTTT

D gene: NA
clone size: NA
J gene: TRBJ2-1
V gene: TRBV25-1
CDR3 protein: CASSPRGVSPYNEQFF
CDR3 DNA: TGTGCCAGCAGCCCAAGAGGGGTCTCCCCCTACAATGAGCAGTTCTTC

D gene: NA
clone size: few
J gene: TRBJ2-1
V gene: TRBV5-8
CDR3 protein: CASSLARSRVKYNEQFF
CDR3 DNA: TGTGCCAGCAGCTTGGCCAGATCGCGGGTTAAATACAATGAGCAGTTCTTC

D gene: TRBD1
clone size: medium-sized
J gene: TRBJ1-1
V gene: TRBV4-3
CDR3 protein: CASSQEFGDRGYEAFF
CDR3 DNA: TGCGCCAGCAGCCAAGAATTTGGGGACAGGGGTTATGAAGCTTTCTTT

D gene: NA
clone size: NA
J gene: TRBJ1-3
V gene: TRBV7-2
CDR3 protein: CASSQSRDSGNTIYF
CDR3 DNA: TGTGCCAGCAGCCAAAGCCGGGACTCTGGAAACACCATATATTTT

D gene: NA
clone size: NA
J gene: TRBJ1-1
V gene: TRBV7-9
CDR3 protein: CASRKTGENTEAFF
CDR3 DNA: TGTGCCAGCAGGAAGACGGGGGAAAACACTGAAGCTTTCTTT

D gene: NA
clone size: once
J gene: TRBJ2-3
V gene: TRBV28
CDR3 protein: CASRRQGISTDTQYF
CDR3 DNA: TGTGCCAGCAGGCGGCAGGGAATTTCGACAGATACGCAGTATTTT

D gene: NA
clone size: NA
J gene: TRBJ2-1
V gene: TRBV4-3
CDR3 protein: CASSQDDYNEQFF
CDR3 DNA: TGCGCCAGCAGCCAAGACGACTACAATGAGCAGTTCTTC